This TCR beta chain was identified in a study of cytomegalovirus exposure and HLA in healthy donors. Deletions cut 2 bases from V and 0 bases from J, with 8 bases between. The CDR3 length is 15 residues. Germline lookup yields CDR1 MDHEN and CDR2 SYDVKM. The PCR had 60 Vbeta and 13 Jbeta primers. Assay used: immunoSEQ multiplex PCR; TCRdb lists only in-frame clones, some missing. This repertoire shows about 120,000 clones, around 79% found once; its top ten account for about 6%. This clone was detected only a few times. The sequenced material came from PBMCs. The rearrangement uses TRBV28 and TRBJ2-1, with D perhaps TRBD2 (6 bases). This clonotype was obtained from a woman aged 40 to 50 in good health and CMV-seronegative. The CDR3 DNA is TGTGCCAGCAGTTTAGCGGGACCCTCCTACAATGAGCAGTTCTTC. Amino acids: CASSLAGPSYNEQFF.